What follows are 22 T cell receptor beta chains derived from one specimen sequenced in a study of T cells in Graves' hyperthyroidism and ophthalmopathy (dated by TCRdb to about 2019). The receptor library was made with multiplex PCR. Reads for this sample came from an Illumina HiSeq 2000. The TCR beta CDR3 regions were amplified from RNA transcripts. For the first round of RT-PCR on the TCR CDR3, the HTBI primer set was used together with the Qiagen OneStep RT-PCR kit. The public reads were run again by TCRdb, first through fastp at Q25 and then through MiXCR, and only productive beta chains were kept. Each CDR3 protein gets just one entry, which takes the most common genes and DNA from the rows behind it. The sample profile shows about 400,000 distinct CDR3 sequences; around 16% of them were found once. The ten largest account for 25% to 30% of the sample. The material sequenced was blood. The receptors were sampled from a woman between 18 and 29 years old with Graves' hyperthyroidism that later progressed to Graves' ophthalmopathy.

This clonotype was picked up many times. For the CDR3, the DNA is TGCAGCGACCTAGCGGCTAGCACAGATACGCAGTATTTT. This codes for CSDLAASTDTQYF. V and J are TRBV29-1 and TRBJ2-3; 7 bases line up with TRBD2. Per the germline V gene, CDR1 is SQVTM and CDR2 is ANQGSEA. The CDR3 extends over 13 amino acids. V gave up 7 bases and J gave up 0 bases; unmatched junction bases: 4.

This clonotype has ten or more counts. The V call is TRBV7-9, the J call TRBJ2-5, with a tentative D call TRBD2 (5 bases). Germline-derived CDR1 and CDR2 are SEHNR and FQNEAQ (reference sequence). The V end was cut by 3 bases, the J end by 1 base, with 15 bases between. The CDR3 runs 16 residues. Written as DNA, the CDR3 is TGTGCCAGCAGCTTTGAGGGTTCTCGCGCCCAAGAGACCCAGTACTTC. It is translated as CASSFEGSRAQETQYF. Together with reference TRBV7-9 and TRBJ2-5, the CDR3 gives the full variable domain: DTGVSQNPRHKITKRGQNVTFRCDPISEHNRLYWYRQTLGQGPEFLTYFQNEAQLEKSRLLSDRFSAERPKGSFSTLEIQRTEQGDSAMYLCASSFEGSRAQETQYFGPGTRLLVL.

This clonotype was counted many times. The chain uses TRBV28 and TRBJ2-7; possible D gene TRBD2, 5 bases. The CDR3 has 12 amino acids. The germline V gene encodes CDR1 MDHEN and CDR2 SYDVKM. The ends were cut back, 5 bases at V and 4 bases at J, with 9 bases in the middle. This CDR3 reads CASSRRGYEQYF. CDR3 bases: TGTGCCAGCAGTAGGCGAGGGTACGAGCAGTACTTC.

In the case of this clonotype: With a much larger clone just one base away, this may be a read error. The J gene is TRBJ2-1, the V gene TRBV29-1; D is unresolved. CDR3 length equals 12 residues. Trimming pared 4 bases from V and 8 bases from J, leaving 12 bases between. Germline V CDR1 and CDR2: SQVTM, ANQGSEA. CDR3 region: CSVAADVHEQFF. CDR3 DNA sequence: TGCAGCGTTGCGGCCGATGTCCATGAGCAGTTCTTC.

In this sample, this clonotype turned up many times. The J gene is TRBJ2-1, the V gene TRBV7-9, with D possibly being TRBD2 (6 bases). The V end was cut by 9 bases, the J end by 10 bases, with 10 bases between. There are 10 residues in the CDR3. Germline V CDR1 and CDR2: SEHNR, FQNEAQ (reference sequence). The CDR3 region has the DNA TGTGCCAGTGGGGGGTGGGAGCAGTTCTTC. Amino acids: CASGGWEQFF.

The chain joins TRBV27 to TRBJ2-7; 9 bases fit TRBD2. J lost 6 bases, V lost 6 bases, and 12 bases had no gene match. The germline V gene has CDR1 MNHEY and CDR2 SMNVEV (reference sequence). The CDR3 consists of 15 residues. CDR3 sequence (DNA): TGTGCCAGCAGCCACACTAGCGGGCTTGCTGGCGAGCAGTACTTC. This gives the protein CASSHTSGLAGEQYF.

This clonotype was counted many times. The chain combines TRBV27 with TRBJ2-3, with 14 bases identical to TRBD2. The CDR3 length is 19 residues. Germline V gene sequence: CDR1 MNHEY, CDR2 SMNVEV (reference sequence). V trimming: 4 bases; J trimming: 5 bases; junction bases outside the gene matches: 14. The CDR3 spells CASSSPPPTSGRVEDTQYF. For the CDR3, the DNA is TGTGCCAGCAGTTCCCCTCCCCCGACTAGCGGGAGGGTGGAAGATACGCAGTATTTT.

V usage is TRBV10-3 and J usage is TRBJ2-2; 7 bases agree with TRBD2. Germline CDR1 reads ENHRY; CDR2 reads SYGVKD. CDR3 length equals 16 residues. Germline trimming cut 3 bases from V and 1 base from J; bases unmatched to any gene: 5. The CDR3, as DNA: TGTGCCATCAGTGAACTAGGACTAGGGAACACCGGGGAGCTGTTTTTT. Protein: CAISELGLGNTGELFF.

This clonotype was picked up many times. The rearrangement links TRBV6-2 or TRBV6-3 to TRBJ2-3; 11 bases fit TRBD2. V shed 8 bases, J shed 3 bases, and the junction held 13 bases outside the gene matches. This CDR3 spans 17 amino acids. Germline assignment: CDR1 MNHEY and CDR2 SVGEGT. As DNA, the CDR3 is TGTGCCAGCTCTAGCATCTTACTAGCGGGAGAAACAGATACGCAGTATTTT. Protein product: CASSSILLAGETDTQYF.

This clonotype was counted at least ten times. V gene TRBV7-2 combines with J gene TRBJ2-5; no clear D. CDR1 is SGHTA and CDR2 is FQGNSA in the germline V gene. The CDR3 is made up of 13 amino acids. V lost 5 bases, J lost 4 bases, and 11 bases lay in between. CDR3 nucleotide sequence: TGTGCCAGCAGCCTAGGTTATAGAGAGACCCAGTACTTC. Its protein product is CASSLGYRETQYF.

The V gene is TRBV6-1, the J gene TRBJ2-7, with 7 bases aligning to TRBD2. Germline V gene data show CDR1 as MNHNS and CDR2 as SASEGT. V lost 4 bases, J lost 1 base, and 4 bases stayed unmatched. This CDR3 is built from 14 residues. CDR3 nucleotide sequence: TGTGCCAGCAGTGTCGGCGGGAGATCCTACGAGCAGTACTTC. Translation: CASSVGGRSYEQYF.

This clonotype appeared many times. This CDR3 is CASSPRDSSYNEQFF. In nucleotides, the CDR3 is TGTGCCAGCAGCCCACGGGACAGCTCCTACAATGAGCAGTTCTTC. J is TRBJ2-1 and V is TRBV9; 7 positions agree with TRBD1. The CDR3 is made up of 15 amino acids. After removal of 4 bases from V and 0 bases from J, the junction contained 4 bases not matched to a gene. The germline V gene has CDR1 SGDLS and CDR2 YYNGEE.

This clonotype was seen only a few times. This chain links TRBV4-1 with TRBJ2-7; D call uncertain. This CDR3 comprises 18 residues. The V end was cut by 4 bases, the J end by 4 bases, with 26 bases between. CDR1 MGHRA and CDR2 YSYEKL come from the germline V gene. The CDR3: CASSPKTGQRGSFYEQYF. The CDR3 nucleotides are TGCGCCAGCAGCCCGAAGACTGGCCAGCGCGGCAGTTTTTACGAGCAGTACTTC.

V is TRBV24-1 and J is TRBJ1-2; D gene uncertain. This CDR3 is built from 13 residues. Deletions cut 0 bases from V and 4 bases from J, with 5 bases between. Per the germline V gene, CDR1 is KGHDR and CDR2 is SFDVKD. The CDR3 region has the DNA TGTGCCACCAGTGATTTGAAGGGCTATGGCTACACCTTC. Amino acid sequence: CATSDLKGYGYTF.

This rearrangement joins TRBV5-4 to TRBJ2-5; tentative D call: TRBD1 (5 bases). From germline, CDR1 is SGHNT and CDR2 YYREEE (reference sequence). The CDR3 is 15 residues long. Trimming pared 7 bases from V and 3 bases from J, leaving 19 bases between. This CDR3 reads CASRPSLTTEETQYF. CDR3 bases: TGTGCCAGCCGACCCAGCCTTACGACAGAAGAGACCCAGTACTTC.

This clonotype was counted many times. This rearrangement joins TRBV12-3 or TRBV12-4 to TRBJ2-3, with TRBD2 matching 8 bases. The CDR3 loop spans 15 amino acids. The junction had 9 bases not matched to a gene; V was cut back by 5 bases and J by 5 bases. DNA of the CDR3: TGTGCCAGCAGTCTGAGGCAGCGGGGGCGAGATACGCAGTATTTT. This codes for CASSLRQRGRDTQYF.

This clonotype occurred many times. V gene TRBV3-1 combines with J gene TRBJ2-1; perhaps TRBD2 as D (6 bases). The ends were cut back, 3 bases at V and 7 bases at J, with 13 bases in the middle. The CDR3 length is 14 residues. Germline V gene sequence: CDR1 LGHDT, CDR2 YNNKEL (reference sequence). The CDR3 DNA sequence: TGTGCCAGCAGCCAGATAAGCGGGCTGAATGAGCAGTTCTTC. Amino acid sequence: CASSQISGLNEQFF.

This clonotype has at least ten counts. Here the CDR3 reads CATSGSGEGLRQFF. CDR3 nucleotide sequence: TGTGCCACCAGTGGTTCCGGGGAGGGCCTACGACAGTTCTTC. The chain has TRBV24-1 and TRBJ2-7; 7 positions agree with TRBD2. The J call may be wrong; the DNA end is better matched by TRBJ2-1. Germline lookup yields CDR1 KGHDR and CDR2 SFDVKD. CDR3 size: 14 residues.

V usage is TRBV9 and J usage is TRBJ2-1; 14 nucleotides align to TRBD2. This CDR3 spans 19 amino acids. CDR1 and CDR2 from the germline V gene are SGDLS and YYNGEE. The trim removed 1 base at V and 0 bases at J, leaving 6 bases unmatched. The CDR3 DNA sequence: TGTGCCAGCAGCGTACCAAGGGGGACTAGCGGGAGCTCCTACAATGAGCAGTTCTTC. This translates into CASSVPRGTSGSSYNEQFF.

This clonotype was counted many times. The V gene is TRBV11-2, the J gene TRBJ2-5, with 10 bases that match TRBD2. The CDR3 totals 18 residues. Trimming at V came to 5 bases and at J to 4 bases, leaving 16 bases not matched to a gene. Germline-derived CDR1 and CDR2 are SGHAT and FQNNGV. CDR3 bases: TGTGCCAGCAGCCCCGAGTTGGAGCGGGAGGGCCTACGAGAGACCCAGTACTTC. This codes for CASSPELEREGLRETQYF. Supplemented by reference TRBV11-2 and TRBJ2-5, the full variable domain reads EAGVAQSPRYKIIEKRQSVAFWCNPISGHATLYWYQQILGQGPKLLIQFQNNGVVDDSQLPKDRFSAERLKGVDSTLKIQPAKLEDSAVYLCASSPELEREGLRETQYFGPGTRLLVL.

Written as DNA, the CDR3 is TGCAGTGCTACCCGGGCGGGGATTGGGGCTGAAGCTTTCTTT. It is translated as CSATRAGIGAEAFF. The V gene is TRBV20-1, the J gene TRBJ1-1; no reliable D call. This CDR3 is built from 14 residues. V lost 4 bases, J lost 6 bases, and 18 bases lay in between. Germline CDR1 is DFQATT and CDR2 is SNEGSKA (reference sequence).

The V gene is TRBV29-1, the J gene TRBJ2-2; tentatively, D is TRBD2 (6 bases). Germline lookup yields CDR1 SQVTM and CDR2 ANQGSEA. Deletions cut 5 bases from V and 0 bases from J, with 7 bases between. This CDR3 has 13 amino acids. CDR3 region: CSVWGANTGELFF. The CDR3 coding sequence is TGCAGCGTTTGGGGGGCGAACACCGGGGAGCTGTTTTTT.